The 21 T cell receptor beta chains listed next were all sequenced from one sample in a study of blood T cells in healthy people across ages. The second PCR ran roughly 6 to 12 cycles with a sample-barcoded 5' primer and J-beta primers. TCRdb itself ran the 5' RACE reads through MiXCR, one entry per CDR3 protein. The sample carries 750,000 to 950,000 distinct CDR3 sequences, 40% to 65% recorded once. Sequenced sample: blood. Source of these receptors: a man at least 80 years old in good health.

The rearrangement joins TRBV27 to TRBJ1-2; D perhaps matches TRBD1 (6 bases). Germline lookup yields CDR1 MNHEY and CDR2 SMNVEV (reference sequence). CDR3 size: 15 residues. The ends were cut back, 5 bases at V and 0 bases at J, with 13 bases in the middle. For the CDR3, the DNA is TGTGCCAGCAGTACAGGACAGATTACTAACTATGGCTACACCTTC. Protein product: CASSTGQITNYGYTF.

The chain recombines TRBV7-9 with TRBJ2-3; perhaps TRBD2 as D (6 bases). This CDR3 is built from 15 residues. Germline CDR1 and CDR2: SEHNR and FQNEAQ (reference sequence). V lost 4 bases and J 2 bases, leaving 13 bases between the germline ends. CDR3 loop: CASSYQAGSTDTQYF. DNA for the CDR3: TGTGCCAGCAGCTACCAAGCGGGTTCCACAGATACGCAGTATTTT.

The chain joins TRBV12-3 or TRBV12-4 to TRBJ2-7; 9 bases align to TRBD2. Trimming took 3 bases from V and 1 from J; bases not matched to a gene: 4. The length of the CDR3 is 15 residues. The CDR3 DNA sequence: TGTGCCAGCAGTTTTAGACTAGCGGAATCCTACGAGCAGTACTTC. Its protein product is CASSFRLAESYEQYF.

The chain is built from TRBV2 and TRBJ1-2; D unclear. The CDR3 extends over 13 amino acids. Germline values: CDR1 SNHLY, CDR2 FYNNEI. The V gene lost 6 bases and the J gene lost 5 bases, with 13 bases spanning the gap. CDR3 in amino acids: CASSSVRDYGYTF. DNA of the CDR3: TGTGCCAGCAGCTCGGTTCGGGATTATGGCTACACCTTC.

The rearrangement links TRBV5-1 to TRBJ1-2; TRBD1 agrees at 10 bases. Germline-derived CDR1 and CDR2 are SGHRS and YFSETQ. V shed 3 bases, J shed 4 bases, and the junction held 6 bases outside the gene matches. The CDR3 runs to 15 residues. The CDR3 loop is CASSWGDRGGYGYTF. CDR3 coding DNA: TGCGCCAGCAGCTGGGGGGACAGGGGCGGCTATGGCTACACCTTC.

The chain employs TRBV10-3 and TRBJ2-3; the match to TRBD2 covers 7 bases. Unmatched junction bases numbered 4, after V lost 1 base and J lost 0 bases. The CDR3 covers 16 residues. Germline CDR1 is ENHRY and CDR2 is SYGVKD. For the CDR3, the DNA is TGTGCCATCAGTGAGTTTAGCGGGCTTAGCACAGATACGCAGTATTTT. Encoded protein: CAISEFSGLSTDTQYF.

This clonotype turned up a few times. The chain couples TRBV6-2 or TRBV6-3 to TRBJ2-5; 8 nucleotides line up with TRBD2. The ends lost 7 bases at V and 5 bases at J; junction bases unmatched: 12. CDR3 size: 15 residues. CDR1 is MNHEY, CDR2 SVGEGT, per germline. The CDR3 here is CASTRAGVGVETQYF. The DNA for the CDR3 is TGTGCCAGCACGAGAGCGGGAGTGGGCGTGGAGACCCAGTACTTC.

This rearrangement joins TRBV29-1 to TRBJ2-5; 7 nucleotides agree with TRBD2. Losses at the gene ends were 6 bases for V and 4 bases for J; bases not matched to a gene: 5. This CDR3 has 12 amino acids. The V gene's germline CDR1 is SQVTM and CDR2 ANQGSEA. CDR3: CSVKTGGETQYF. The CDR3, as DNA: TGCAGCGTGAAAACGGGGGGAGAGACCCAGTACTTC.

The chain couples TRBV9 to TRBJ1-6, with 8 bases matching TRBD1. Germline V gene sequence: CDR1 SGDLS, CDR2 YYNGEE. The CDR3 has 15 amino acids. The V gene end was trimmed by 0 bases and the J gene end by 9 bases; junction bases not matched to a gene: 5. The CDR3 DNA follows: TGTGCCAGCAGCGTAGACCCTGGACAGGGTTCACCCCTCCACTTT. Translated, it gives CASSVDPGQGSPLHF.

The rearrangement joins TRBV5-1 to TRBJ2-1, with D possibly TRBD1 on 6 matching bases. In germline, CDR1 is SGHRS, CDR2 YFSETQ. V lost 0 bases and J lost 0, with 10 bases in between. The CDR3 has 16 amino acids. CDR3 DNA: TGCGCCAGCAGCTTGGTGGGGGACAACTCCTACAATGAGCAGTTCTTC. Its protein product is CASSLVGDNSYNEQFF.

This chain joins TRBV10-3 and TRBJ2-3, with a tentative D call TRBD1 (6 bases). The CDR3 spans 12 residues. In germline, CDR1 is ENHRY, CDR2 SYGVKD. The V gene lost 4 bases and the J gene lost 10 bases, with 12 bases spanning the gap. CDR3 nucleotides: TGTGCCATCAGTGGGGGAGAGGGGGCGCAGTATTTT. Translating it yields CAISGGEGAQYF.

The gene calls are TRBV11-1 and TRBJ1-1; 7 nucleotides align to TRBD1. Per the germline V gene, CDR1 is SGHAT and CDR2 is FQDESV (reference sequence). This CDR3 is built from 13 residues. The junction had 5 bases not matched to a gene; V was cut back by 5 bases and J by 5 bases. The CDR3 DNA sequence: TGTGCCAGCAGCCCAATACAGGGGACTGAAGCTTTCTTT. Its protein product is CASSPIQGTEAFF.

This clonotype has a count of ten or more. CDR3 loop: CATSGTGHTDTQYF. In nucleotides, the CDR3 is TGCGCCACCAGCGGGACAGGGCACACAGATACGCAGTATTTT. This chain uses TRBV10-2 with TRBJ2-3; TRBD1 agrees at 9 bases. The CDR3 loop spans 14 amino acids. J was trimmed by 2 bases and V by 10 bases; bases with no gene match: 7. The germline gives CDR1 WSHSY, CDR2 SAAADI.

The genes are TRBV20-1 and TRBJ2-3; D is unclear. This CDR3 is built from 14 residues. V lost 4 bases and J 2 bases, leaving 13 bases between the germline ends. Germline values: CDR1 DFQATT, CDR2 SNEGSKA (reference sequence). In nucleotides, the CDR3 is TGCAGTGCTACCGACTCGGACGTCACAGATACGCAGTATTTT. Its translation: CSATDSDVTDTQYF.

The sample holds a few counts of this clonotype. The chain carries TRBV9 and TRBJ2-3; D is uncertain. The V and J ends lost 4 bases and 6 bases respectively, with 9 bases between them. The CDR3 extends over 12 amino acids. Germline-derived CDR1 and CDR2 are SGDLS and YYNGEE. The DNA of the CDR3 is TGTGCCAGCAGCCCCCAAATGGATACGCAGTATTTT. This sequence encodes CASSPQMDTQYF.

This sequence joins TRBV9 and TRBJ2-5, with 7 nucleotides matching TRBD2. TRBJ2-7 explains the end of the DNA better; the J call may be wrong. This CDR3 has 15 residues. CDR1 is SGDLS and CDR2 is YYNGEE in the germline V gene. In nucleotides, the CDR3 is TGTGCCAGCAGCGTAGAGGCTGGCGGGAGATCCGAGCAGTACTTC. It yields the protein CASSVEAGGRSEQYF.

The rearrangement joins TRBV27 to TRBJ2-1, with 9 bases aligning to TRBD1. Germline-derived CDR1 and CDR2 are MNHEY and SMNVEV (reference sequence). After removal of 11 bases from V and 2 bases from J, the junction contained 31 bases not matched to a gene. The CDR3 runs 22 residues. CDR3 sequence (DNA): TGTGCCGTCCAACCGGGACAGGGAAAGCCTAGCGGACCCTCTATTCCCTACAATGAGCAGTTCTTC. Residues: CAVQPGQGKPSGPSIPYNEQFF.

The genes are TRBV7-6 and TRBJ2-5; D is perhaps TRBD1 or TRBD2 (5 bases each). V was pared by 2 bases and J by 5 bases, with 15 bases between. The CDR3 consists of 15 residues. CDR1 and CDR2 (germline): SGHVS, FNYEAQ. CDR3 bases: TGTGCCAGCAGCTTACAACCCGGGGACGTCGAGACCCAGTACTTC. Translating gives CASSLQPGDVETQYF.

Comment on this clonotype: Germline is not matched at one junction end, which may reflect a read error. The chain joins TRBV6-6 to TRBJ2-1; D is possibly TRBD2 (5 bases). The CDR3 is made up of 14 amino acids. CDR1 is MNHNY and CDR2 is SVGAGI in the germline V gene (reference sequence). The CDR3 bases are TGTGCCAGCACGGGGTTGGGCTCCGACAATGAGCAGTTCTTC. Translation: CASTGLGSDNEQFF.

The J gene is TRBJ2-7, the V gene TRBV24-1; D is uncertain. V was pared by 5 bases and J by 7 bases, with 14 bases between. Germline-derived CDR1 and CDR2 are KGHDR and SFDVKD. The CDR3 totals 13 residues. The DNA for the CDR3 is TGTGCCACCAGTGTCCTAACCTTGGGAGAGCAGTACTTC. Translation gives CATSVLTLGEQYF.

The rearrangement joins TRBV27 to TRBJ1-1; TRBD1 might be the D (5 bases). Germline V CDR1 and CDR2: MNHEY, SMNVEV (reference sequence). The CDR3 is 14 amino acids. V lost 7 bases and J lost 1, with 13 bases in between. Here the CDR3 reads CASNWDGGNTEAFF. In nucleotides, the CDR3 is TGTGCCAGCAACTGGGACGGGGGGAACACTGAAGCTTTCTTT.